What follows is one TCR beta chain and its context. The antigen remains undetermined. The sample is drawn from a study of blood T cells in healthy people across ages. General study points: Not knowing donor CMV status may have confounded expanded clonotype changes.

PCR was performed a second time for 7 to 11 cycles using a sample-barcoded 5' primer and a J-beta primer mix. A tag from a template-switch adaptor with 12 random nucleotides marked each cDNA molecule. TCRdb recomputed calls from the 5' RACE reads with MiXCR, one row per CDR3 protein. The sample carries roughly 1,800,000 distinct CDR3 sequences, about 50% recorded once. This CDR3 region has 16 residues. The germline V gene has CDR1 SGHRS and CDR2 YFSETQ. The trim removed 2 bases at V and 3 bases at J, leaving 10 bases unmatched. Sequencing was carried out using blood. This receptor was taken from a woman in her 40s in good health. The rearrangement joins TRBV5-1 to TRBJ2-5; TRBD2 aligns across 7 bases. The CDR3, as DNA: TGCGCCAGCAGCTTCCCGACTAGCCTGGGTGAAGAGACCCAGTACTTC. Translated: CASSFPTSLGEETQYF. The full variable domain, rest sourced from reference TRBV5-1 and TRBJ2-5, is KAGVTQTPRYLIKTRGQQVTLSCSPISGHRSVSWYQQTPGQGLQFLFEYFSETQRNKGNFPGRFSGRQFSNSRSEMNVSTLELGDSALYLCASSFPTSLGEETQYFGPGTRLLVL.